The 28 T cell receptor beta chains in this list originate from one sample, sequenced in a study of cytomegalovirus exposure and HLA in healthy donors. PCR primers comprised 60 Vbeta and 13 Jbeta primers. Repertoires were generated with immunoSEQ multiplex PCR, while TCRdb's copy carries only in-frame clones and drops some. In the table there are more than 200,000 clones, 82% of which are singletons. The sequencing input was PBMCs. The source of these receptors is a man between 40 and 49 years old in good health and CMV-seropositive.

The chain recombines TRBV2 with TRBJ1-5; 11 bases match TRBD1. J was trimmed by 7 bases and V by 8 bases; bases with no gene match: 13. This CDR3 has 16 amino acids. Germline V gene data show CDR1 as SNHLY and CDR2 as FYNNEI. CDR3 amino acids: CASRGTGGLTGQPQHF. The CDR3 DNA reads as TGTGCCAGCCGAGGGACAGGGGGTCTCACAGGGCAGCCCCAGCATTTT.

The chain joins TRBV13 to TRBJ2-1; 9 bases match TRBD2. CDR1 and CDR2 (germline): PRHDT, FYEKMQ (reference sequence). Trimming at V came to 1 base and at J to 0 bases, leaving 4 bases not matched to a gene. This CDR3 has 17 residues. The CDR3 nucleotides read TGTGCCAGCAGCTTAGAGACTAGCGGTAGCTCCTACAATGAGCAGTTCTTC. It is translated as CASSLETSGSSYNEQFF.

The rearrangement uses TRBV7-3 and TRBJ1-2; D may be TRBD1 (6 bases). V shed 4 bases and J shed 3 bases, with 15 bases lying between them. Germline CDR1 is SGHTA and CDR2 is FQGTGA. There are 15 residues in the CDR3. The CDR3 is CASSWGGGLDYGYTF. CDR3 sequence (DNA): TGTGCCAGCAGCTGGGGAGGGGGTTTGGACTATGGCTACACCTTC.

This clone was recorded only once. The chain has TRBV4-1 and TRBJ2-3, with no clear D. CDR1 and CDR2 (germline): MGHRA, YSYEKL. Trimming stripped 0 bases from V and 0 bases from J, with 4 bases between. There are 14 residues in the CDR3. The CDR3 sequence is CASSQDPSTDTQYF. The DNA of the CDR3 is TGCGCCAGCAGCCAAGATCCTAGCACAGATACGCAGTATTTT.

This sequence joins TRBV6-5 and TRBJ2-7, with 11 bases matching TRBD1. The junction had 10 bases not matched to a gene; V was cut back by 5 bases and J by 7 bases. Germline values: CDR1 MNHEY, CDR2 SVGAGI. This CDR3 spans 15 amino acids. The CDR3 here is CASSPGDRGDWEQYV. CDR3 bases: TGTGCCAGCAGTCCTGGGGACAGGGGGGATTGGGAGCAGTACGTC.

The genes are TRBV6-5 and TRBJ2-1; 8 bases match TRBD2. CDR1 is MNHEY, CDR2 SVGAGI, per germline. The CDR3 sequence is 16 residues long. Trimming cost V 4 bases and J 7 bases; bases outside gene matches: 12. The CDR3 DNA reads TGTGCCAGCAGTTCCCGGTCAGCGGGAGTGCATAATGAGCAGTTCTTC. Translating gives CASSSRSAGVHNEQFF.

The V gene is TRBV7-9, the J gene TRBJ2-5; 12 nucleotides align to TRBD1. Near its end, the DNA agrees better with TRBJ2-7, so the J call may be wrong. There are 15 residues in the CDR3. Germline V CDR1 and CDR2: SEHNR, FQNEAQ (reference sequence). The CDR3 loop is CASSLRGQGAHEQYF. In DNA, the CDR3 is TGTGCCAGCAGCTTACGGGGACAGGGGGCCCACGAGCAGTACTTC.

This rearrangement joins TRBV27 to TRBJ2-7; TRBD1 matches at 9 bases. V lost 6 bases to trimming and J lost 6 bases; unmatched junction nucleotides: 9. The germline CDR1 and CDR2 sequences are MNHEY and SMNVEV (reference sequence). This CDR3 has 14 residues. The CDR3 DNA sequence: TGTGCCAGCAGATTCCGGGACAGGGTCGGCGAGCAGTACTTC. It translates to CASRFRDRVGEQYF.

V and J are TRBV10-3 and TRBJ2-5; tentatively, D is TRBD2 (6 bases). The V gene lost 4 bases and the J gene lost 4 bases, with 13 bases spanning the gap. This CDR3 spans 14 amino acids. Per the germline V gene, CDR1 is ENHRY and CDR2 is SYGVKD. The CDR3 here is CAISAPGVLETQYF. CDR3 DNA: TGTGCCATCAGTGCTCCGGGAGTATTAGAGACCCAGTACTTC.

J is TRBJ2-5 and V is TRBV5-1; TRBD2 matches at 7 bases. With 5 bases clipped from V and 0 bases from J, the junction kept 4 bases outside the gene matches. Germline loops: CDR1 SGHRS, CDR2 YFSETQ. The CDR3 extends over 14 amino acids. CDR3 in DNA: TGCGCCAGCAGGACTAGCAACAACCAAGAGACCCAGTACTTC. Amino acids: CASRTSNNQETQYF.

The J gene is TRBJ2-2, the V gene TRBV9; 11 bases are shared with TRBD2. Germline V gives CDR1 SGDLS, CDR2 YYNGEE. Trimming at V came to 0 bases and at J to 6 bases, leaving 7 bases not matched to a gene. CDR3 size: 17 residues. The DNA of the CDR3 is TGTGCCAGCAGCGTAGATCTTTTACTAGCGGGAGCCGGGGAGCTGTTTTTT. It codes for CASSVDLLLAGAGELFF.

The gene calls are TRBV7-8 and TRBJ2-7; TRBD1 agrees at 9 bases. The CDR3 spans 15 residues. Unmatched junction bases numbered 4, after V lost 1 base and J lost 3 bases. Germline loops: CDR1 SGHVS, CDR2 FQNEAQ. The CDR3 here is CASSLEGQGFYEQYF. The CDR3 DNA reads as TGTGCCAGCAGCTTAGAGGGACAGGGTTTCTACGAGCAGTACTTC.

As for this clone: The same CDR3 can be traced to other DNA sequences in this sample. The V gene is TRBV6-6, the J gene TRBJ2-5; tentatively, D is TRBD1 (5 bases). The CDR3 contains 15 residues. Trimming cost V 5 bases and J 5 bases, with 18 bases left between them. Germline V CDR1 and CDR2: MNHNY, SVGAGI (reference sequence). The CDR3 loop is CASSPNQGVRETQYF. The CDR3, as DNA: TGTGCCAGCAGTCCGAATCAAGGGGTTCGGGAGACCCAGTACTTC.

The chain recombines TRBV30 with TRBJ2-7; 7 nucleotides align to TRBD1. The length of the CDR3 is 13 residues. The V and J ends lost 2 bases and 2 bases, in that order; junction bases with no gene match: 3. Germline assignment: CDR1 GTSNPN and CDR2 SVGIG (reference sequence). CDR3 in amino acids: CAWSPGTAYEQYF. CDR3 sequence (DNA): TGTGCCTGGAGTCCCGGGACAGCCTACGAGCAGTACTTC.

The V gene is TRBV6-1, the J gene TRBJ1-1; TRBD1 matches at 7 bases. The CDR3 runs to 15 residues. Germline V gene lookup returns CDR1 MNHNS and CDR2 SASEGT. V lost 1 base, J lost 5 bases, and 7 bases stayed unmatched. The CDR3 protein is CASSEVGSGGTEAFF. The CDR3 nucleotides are TGTGCCAGCAGTGAAGTGGGTTCAGGGGGGACTGAAGCTTTCTTT.

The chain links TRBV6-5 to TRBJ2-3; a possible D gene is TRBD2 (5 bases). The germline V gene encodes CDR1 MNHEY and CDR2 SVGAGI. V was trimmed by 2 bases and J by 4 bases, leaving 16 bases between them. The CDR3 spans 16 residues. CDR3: CASSYGRQGRADTQYF. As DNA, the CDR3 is TGTGCCAGCAGTTACGGGAGACAAGGGCGGGCAGATACGCAGTATTTT.

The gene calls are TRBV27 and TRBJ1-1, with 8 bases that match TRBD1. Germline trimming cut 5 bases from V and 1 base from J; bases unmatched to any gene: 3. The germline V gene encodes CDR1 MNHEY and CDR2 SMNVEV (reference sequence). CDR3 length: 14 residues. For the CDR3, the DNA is TGTGCCAGCAGTCCCGGACAGGGGAACACTGAAGCTTTCTTT. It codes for CASSPGQGNTEAFF.

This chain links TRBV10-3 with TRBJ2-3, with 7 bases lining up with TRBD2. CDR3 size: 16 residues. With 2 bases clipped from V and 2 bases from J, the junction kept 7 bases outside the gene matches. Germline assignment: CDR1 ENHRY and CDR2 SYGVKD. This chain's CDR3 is CAISEPGAGDTDTQYF. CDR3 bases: TGTGCCATCAGTGAGCCAGGCGCGGGAGACACAGATACGCAGTATTTT.

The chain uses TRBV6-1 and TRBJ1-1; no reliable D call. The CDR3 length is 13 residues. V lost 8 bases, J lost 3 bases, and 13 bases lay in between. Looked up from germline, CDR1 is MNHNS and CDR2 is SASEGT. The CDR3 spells CASRRSGDTEAFF. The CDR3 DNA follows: TGTGCCAGCCGGCGTTCCGGAGACACTGAAGCTTTCTTT.

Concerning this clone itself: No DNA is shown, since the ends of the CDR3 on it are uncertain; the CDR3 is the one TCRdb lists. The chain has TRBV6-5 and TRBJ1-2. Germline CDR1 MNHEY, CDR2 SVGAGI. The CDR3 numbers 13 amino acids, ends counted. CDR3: CASTPYTFGGYTF.

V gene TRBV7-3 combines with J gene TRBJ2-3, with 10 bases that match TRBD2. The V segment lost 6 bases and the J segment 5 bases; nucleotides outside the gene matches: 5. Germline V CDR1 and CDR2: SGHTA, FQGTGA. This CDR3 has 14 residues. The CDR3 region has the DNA TGTGCCAGCAGTACAGCGGGAGGGGGAGATACGCAGTATTTT. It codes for CASSTAGGGDTQYF.

The CDR3 nucleotides are TGCGCCAGCAGCCAGTCACAGGTAAAAGGTGCGTCAGCTTTCTTT. This sequence encodes CASSQSQVKGASAFF. The J gene is TRBJ1-1, the V gene TRBV4-1; tentative D call: TRBD1 (5 bases). Germline V gene lookup returns CDR1 MGHRA and CDR2 YSYEKL. V was clipped by 3 bases and J by 10 bases, with 21 bases between them. This CDR3 is 15 amino acids long.

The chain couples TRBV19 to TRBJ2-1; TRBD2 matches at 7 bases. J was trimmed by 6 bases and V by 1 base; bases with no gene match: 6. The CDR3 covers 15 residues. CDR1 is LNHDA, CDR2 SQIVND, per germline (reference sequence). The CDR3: CASSIGSGAFNEQFF. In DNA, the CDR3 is TGTGCCAGTAGTATAGGCAGCGGGGCCTTCAATGAGCAGTTCTTC.

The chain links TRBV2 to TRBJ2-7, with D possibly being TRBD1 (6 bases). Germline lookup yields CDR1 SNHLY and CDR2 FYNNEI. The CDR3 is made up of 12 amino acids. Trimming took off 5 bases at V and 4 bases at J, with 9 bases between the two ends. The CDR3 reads CASSPRGYEQYV. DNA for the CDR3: TGTGCCAGCAGTCCCAGGGGTTACGAGCAGTACGTC.

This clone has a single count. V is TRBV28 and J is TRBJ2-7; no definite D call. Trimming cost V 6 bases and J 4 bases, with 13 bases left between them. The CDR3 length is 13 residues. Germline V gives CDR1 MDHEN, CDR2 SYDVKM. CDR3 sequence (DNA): TGTGCCAGCAGCCAAACTACCGAGTACGAGCAGTACGTC. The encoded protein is CASSQTTEYEQYV.

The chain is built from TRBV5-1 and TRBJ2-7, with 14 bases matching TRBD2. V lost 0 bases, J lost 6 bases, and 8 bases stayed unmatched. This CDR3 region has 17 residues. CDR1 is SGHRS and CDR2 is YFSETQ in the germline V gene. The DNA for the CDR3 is TGCGCCAGCAGCTTGGCCGGGCGACTAGCGGGAGGGTTCGAGCAGTACTTC. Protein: CASSLAGRLAGGFEQYF. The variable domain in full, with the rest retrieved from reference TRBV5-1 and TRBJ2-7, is KAGVTQTPRYLIKTRGQQVTLSCSPISGHRSVSWYQQTPGQGLQFLFEYFSETQRNKGNFPGRFSGRQFSNSRSEMNVSTLELGDSALYLCASSLAGRLAGGFEQYFGPGTRLTVT.

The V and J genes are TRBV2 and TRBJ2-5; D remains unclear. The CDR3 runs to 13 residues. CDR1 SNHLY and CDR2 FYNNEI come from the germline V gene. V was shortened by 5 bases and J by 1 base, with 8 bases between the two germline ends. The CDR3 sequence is CASSIQVQETQYF. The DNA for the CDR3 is TGTGCCAGCAGTATACAAGTCCAAGAGACCCAGTACTTC.

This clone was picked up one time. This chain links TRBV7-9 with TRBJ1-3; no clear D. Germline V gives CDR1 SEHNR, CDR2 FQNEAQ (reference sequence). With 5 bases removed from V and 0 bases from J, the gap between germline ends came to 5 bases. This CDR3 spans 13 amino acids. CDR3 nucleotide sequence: TGTGCCAGCAGCCCCGTCTCTGGAAACACCATATATTTT. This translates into CASSPVSGNTIYF.